This T cell receptor (beta chain) was identified in a study of Graves' ophthalmopathy and Graves' hyperthyroidism. Study-wide findings and caveats: Sensitivity of around 88% and specificity of roughly 80% were achieved when a 13-signature model separated ophthalmopathy from stable hyperthyroidism.

Details on this clonotype: The antigen remains unidentified.

The length of the CDR3 is 14 residues. Per germline, CDR1 DFQATT and CDR2 SNEGSKA (reference sequence). Trimming removed 5 bases from V and 6 bases from J, with 19 bases in between. RNA served as the template for amplifying TCR beta CDR3 regions. Second-round multiplex PCR came after a first-round RT-PCR that employed HTBI primers. TCRdb re-derived calls from the multiplex PCR reads in MiXCR, one entry per CDR3 protein. Found here are more than 300,000 distinct CDR3 sequences, 17% of them singletons; the top ten hold 2.4%. Specimen: peripheral blood. The rearrangement links TRBV20-1 to TRBJ1-2; a possible D gene is TRBD1 (6 bases). This clonotype was sampled from an adult woman with stable Graves' hyperthyroidism. The CDR3 here is CSARRTGILDGYTF. Written as DNA, the CDR3 is TGCAGTGCTCGCCGTACAGGGATCTTGGATGGCTACACCTTC.